This is a list of T cell receptor beta chains from one sample in a study of neoadjuvant anti-PD-1 for oral cavity cancer. Only in-frame clones appear in the TCRdb table, and some are missing; sequencing was by immunoSEQ multiplex PCR. The sample lists roughly 34,000 clones; approximately 90% were seen once. The sequencing here drew on PBMCs, taken before nivolumab (anti-PD-1) treatment. The receptors here all came from a person aged 40 to 85 with oral cavity squamous cell carcinoma. Each CDR3 is given with its conserved first and last residue. A D gene is named only where the DNA matches it firmly. Size values are once, few and many counts, or a class for expanded clones, and some rows have none.

abundance: NA
d_gene: NA
v_gene: TRBV19
j_gene: TRBJ2-2
len: 14
CDR3nt: TGTGCCGGCCGAACAGGGCGGATAGCCGGGGAGCTGTTTTTT
CDR3aa: CAGRTGRIAGELFF

abundance: NA
d_gene: NA
v_gene: TRBV7-2
j_gene: TRBJ2-1
len: 15
CDR3nt: TGTGCCAGCAGCTTAACCCCCCCGCGAGAGAGGGAGCCGTTCTTC
CDR3aa: CASSLTPPREREPFF

abundance: NA
d_gene: NA
v_gene: TRBV7-9
j_gene: TRBJ1-1
len: 14
CDR3nt: TGTGCCAGCAGCTTACCAGCCGTTGTCCCTGAAGCTTTCTTT
CDR3aa: CASSLPAVVPEAFF

abundance: NA
d_gene: TRBD2
v_gene: TRBV7-3
j_gene: TRBJ2-2
len: 15
CDR3nt: TGTGCCAGCAGCCTGGGGACTAGCAGGACCGGGGAGCTGTTTTTT
CDR3aa: CASSLGTSRTGELFF

abundance: once
d_gene: NA
v_gene: TRBV9
j_gene: TRBJ1-6
len: 16
CDR3nt: TGTGCCAGCAGCGCCCAAGCGGACTCTTATAATTCACCCCTCCACTTT
CDR3aa: CASSAQADSYNSPLHF

abundance: once
d_gene: NA
v_gene: TRBV5-1
j_gene: TRBJ2-5
len: 18
CDR3nt: TGCGCCAGCAGCTTGCCCCCGACAGAATTCCTTCGAAAAGAGACCCAGTACTTC
CDR3aa: CASSLPPTEFLRKETQYF

abundance: NA
d_gene: NA
v_gene: TRBV19
j_gene: TRBJ1-2
len: 15
CDR3nt: TGTGCCAGTAGTCCCCATTTGGAGGGGAACTATGGCTACACCTTC
CDR3aa: CASSPHLEGNYGYTF

abundance: once
d_gene: TRBD1
v_gene: TRBV5-1
j_gene: TRBJ1-5
len: 15
CDR3nt: TGCGCCAGCAGCGCGGGACCAGGGGGCGATCAGCCCCAGCATTTT
CDR3aa: CASSAGPGGDQPQHF

abundance: NA
d_gene: NA
v_gene: TRBV6-1
j_gene: TRBJ1-1
len: 12
CDR3nt: TGTGCCAGCCTCCGGGGGAACACTGAAGCTTTCTTT
CDR3aa: CASLRGNTEAFF

abundance: NA
d_gene: NA
v_gene: TRBV27
j_gene: TRBJ2-2
len: 16
CDR3nt: TGTGCCAGCAGTTTATCTCGGGCTAGCAAGGGCGGGGAGCTGTTTTTT
CDR3aa: CASSLSRASKGGELFF

abundance: once
d_gene: TRBD1
v_gene: TRBV11-2
j_gene: TRBJ1-1
len: 16
CDR3nt: TGTGCCAGCACCCCGGGGGACAGGGGGCCGGACACTGAAGCTTTCTTT
CDR3aa: CASTPGDRGPDTEAFF

abundance: NA
d_gene: NA
v_gene: TRBV6-6
j_gene: TRBJ2-7
len: 13
CDR3nt: TGTGCCAGCAGTTATGACCGGGAAGACGAGCAGTACTTC
CDR3aa: CASSYDREDEQYF

abundance: NA
d_gene: TRBD1
v_gene: TRBV5-1
j_gene: TRBJ1-2
len: 15
CDR3nt: TGCGCCAGCAGCAACGCGGACAGGGGGACGCATGGCTACACCTTC
CDR3aa: CASSNADRGTHGYTF

abundance: NA
d_gene: NA
v_gene: TRBV4-3
j_gene: TRBJ2-3
len: 13
CDR3nt: TGCGCCAGCAGCCAAGGGGTCACAGATACGCAGTATTTT
CDR3aa: CASSQGVTDTQYF

abundance: NA
d_gene: NA
v_gene: TRBV4-3
j_gene: TRBJ1-2
len: 14
CDR3nt: TGCGCCAGCAGCCAAGACCACAGGGTGCTCGGCTACACCTTC
CDR3aa: CASSQDHRVLGYTF

abundance: once
d_gene: TRBD2
v_gene: TRBV6-5
j_gene: TRBJ2-1
len: 15
CDR3nt: TGTGCCAGCAGCCCGACTAGCGGGGGTAGGAATGAGCAGTTCTTC
CDR3aa: CASSPTSGGRNEQFF

abundance: NA
d_gene: NA
v_gene: TRBV15
j_gene: TRBJ2-7
len: 14
CDR3nt: TGTGCCACCAGCAGAGATTTTGGGACCTACGAGCAGTACTTC
CDR3aa: CATSRDFGTYEQYF

abundance: NA
d_gene: TRBD1
v_gene: TRBV27
j_gene: TRBJ1-5
len: 17
CDR3nt: TGTGCCACTCGCGGACAGGGAGAGCGCTATAGCAATCAGCCCCAGCATTTT
CDR3aa: CATRGQGERYSNQPQHF

abundance: NA
d_gene: TRBD1
v_gene: TRBV7-8
j_gene: TRBJ2-7
len: 15
CDR3nt: TGTGCCAGCAGCTTACGAGGACAGGGGGCCTACGAGCAGTACTTC
CDR3aa: CASSLRGQGAYEQYF

abundance: once
d_gene: TRBD1
v_gene: TRBV2
j_gene: TRBJ1-2
len: 15
CDR3nt: TGTGCCAGTTATAGGGGGCGCGGGTTCGGCTATGGCTACACCTTC
CDR3aa: CASYRGRGFGYGYTF

abundance: once
d_gene: NA
v_gene: TRBV7-2
j_gene: TRBJ1-6
len: 14
CDR3nt: TGTGCCAGCAGCTTAGGTCAGGGGTACTCACCCCTCCACTTT
CDR3aa: CASSLGQGYSPLHF

abundance: NA
d_gene: NA
v_gene: TRBV7-9
j_gene: TRBJ2-1
len: 14
CDR3nt: TGTGCCAGCAGCTTAACGAGCGGGCGGAATGAGCAGTTCTTC
CDR3aa: CASSLTSGRNEQFF

abundance: NA
d_gene: TRBD1
v_gene: TRBV4-1
j_gene: TRBJ1-3
len: 14
CDR3nt: TGCGCCAGCAGCCAACCGGGACAGGGAAACACCATATATTTT
CDR3aa: CASSQPGQGNTIYF

abundance: NA
d_gene: NA
v_gene: TRBV19
j_gene: TRBJ1-3
len: 15
CDR3nt: TGTGCCAGTGTACAGGGAAGTTCGAGTGGAAACACCATATATTTT
CDR3aa: CASVQGSSSGNTIYF

abundance: NA
d_gene: NA
v_gene: TRBV15
j_gene: TRBJ1-1
len: 15
CDR3nt: TGTGCCACCAGCCTCCCTTTCGGGTACAACACTGAAGCTTTCTTT
CDR3aa: CATSLPFGYNTEAFF

abundance: NA
d_gene: NA
v_gene: TRBV2
j_gene: TRBJ1-4
len: 18
CDR3nt: TGTGCCAGCAGCTCTAATTTTGCGTGGGGGTATAGTAATGAAAAACTGTTTTTT
CDR3aa: CASSSNFAWGYSNEKLFF

abundance: NA
d_gene: TRBD2
v_gene: TRBV27
j_gene: TRBJ2-7
len: 15
CDR3nt: TGTGCCAGCTGGCCCCTCCCGCGCCTAGCGGAGGAGCAGTACTTC
CDR3aa: CASWPLPRLAEEQYF

abundance: NA
d_gene: NA
v_gene: TRBV7-2
j_gene: TRBJ2-3
len: 12
CDR3nt: TGTGCCAGCAGCTTATCGACAGATACGCAGTATTTT
CDR3aa: CASSLSTDTQYF

abundance: once
d_gene: TRBD2
v_gene: TRBV6-4
j_gene: TRBJ2-1
len: 14
CDR3nt: TGTGCCAGCAGTGATAGCGGGGGAGCCAATGAGCAGTTCTTC
CDR3aa: CASSDSGGANEQFF

abundance: NA
d_gene: NA
v_gene: TRBV9
j_gene: TRBJ2-5
len: 15
CDR3nt: TGTGCCAGCAGCGTAGCTACCTCAGAGACGGAGACCCAGTACTTC
CDR3aa: CASSVATSETETQYF

abundance: NA
d_gene: NA
v_gene: TRBV4-1
j_gene: TRBJ1-2
len: 14
CDR3nt: TGCGCCAGCAGCCAAGAGTTCGGTCGTCATGGCTACACCTTC
CDR3aa: CASSQEFGRHGYTF

abundance: NA
d_gene: NA
v_gene: TRBV14
j_gene: TRBJ1-1
len: 12
CDR3nt: TGTGCCAGCAGACTCCAGGGCGCTGAAGCTTTCTTT
CDR3aa: CASRLQGAEAFF

abundance: NA
d_gene: NA
v_gene: TRBV7-2
j_gene: TRBJ1-3
len: 14
CDR3nt: TGTGCCAGCAGCCTAGACAGGACTGGAAACACCATATATTTT
CDR3aa: CASSLDRTGNTIYF

abundance: NA
d_gene: TRBD1
v_gene: TRBV14
j_gene: TRBJ1-3
len: 16
CDR3nt: TGTGCCAGCAGCCAGGGACAGGTTCTCTCTGGAAACACCATATATTTT
CDR3aa: CASSQGQVLSGNTIYF

abundance: NA
d_gene: NA
v_gene: TRBV18
j_gene: TRBJ1-2
len: 16
CDR3nt: TGTGCCAGCTCACCGAGTCAGGGCCGAACTAACTATGGCTACACCTTC
CDR3aa: CASSPSQGRTNYGYTF

abundance: once
d_gene: NA
v_gene: TRBV7-3
j_gene: TRBJ2-7
len: 16
CDR3nt: TGTGCCAGCAGCTCCGGAGTTTGGGCTAGGCCCTACGAGCAGTACTTC
CDR3aa: CASSSGVWARPYEQYF

abundance: NA
d_gene: NA
v_gene: TRBV6-6
j_gene: TRBJ2-3
len: 16
CDR3nt: TGTGCCAGCAGTCTAACCACCGGGACACCGACACCGACGCAGTATTTT
CDR3aa: CASSLTTGTPTPTQYF

abundance: NA
d_gene: TRBD1
v_gene: TRBV30
j_gene: TRBJ1-4
len: 16
CDR3nt: TGTGCCTGGAGTTTTACGACAGGGCGGCGGAGTGAAAAACTGTTTTTT
CDR3aa: CAWSFTTGRRSEKLFF

abundance: NA
d_gene: TRBD1
v_gene: TRBV19
j_gene: TRBJ1-3
len: 15
CDR3nt: TGTGCCAGTAGTACCGGGACAGTCTCTGGAAACACCATATATTTT
CDR3aa: CASSTGTVSGNTIYF

abundance: NA
d_gene: NA
v_gene: TRBV5-4
j_gene: TRBJ2-7
len: 16
CDR3nt: TGTGCCAGCAGCTTCCGGTTCCCGGGCTCCGCCTACGAGCAGTACTTC
CDR3aa: CASSFRFPGSAYEQYF

abundance: NA
d_gene: NA
v_gene: TRBV7-2
j_gene: TRBJ1-6
len: 16
CDR3nt: TGTGCCAGCAGCTTAGTAGCGACAGGTCCTAATTCACCCCTCCACTTT
CDR3aa: CASSLVATGPNSPLHF

abundance: NA
d_gene: TRBD1
v_gene: TRBV5-6
j_gene: TRBJ2-2
len: 14
CDR3nt: TGTGCCAGCAGGACAGGGCGCAACACCGGGGAGCTGTTTTTT
CDR3aa: CASRTGRNTGELFF

abundance: NA
d_gene: TRBD1
v_gene: TRBV6-5
j_gene: TRBJ1-1
len: 15
CDR3nt: TGTGCCAGCACCCCCCCCCTAGGGGGCAACACTGAAGCTTTCTTT
CDR3aa: CASTPPLGGNTEAFF

abundance: once
d_gene: TRBD1
v_gene: TRBV19
j_gene: TRBJ2-3
len: 18
CDR3nt: TGTGCCAGTAGTATAGATATGTGGACAGGTAGAATCGCAGATACGCAGTATTTT
CDR3aa: CASSIDMWTGRIADTQYF

abundance: NA
d_gene: NA
v_gene: TRBV30
j_gene: TRBJ2-1
len: 13
CDR3nt: TGTGCCTGGAGTACGGGACCTTACAATGAGCAGTTCTTC
CDR3aa: CAWSTGPYNEQFF

abundance: NA
d_gene: NA
v_gene: TRBV14
j_gene: TRBJ2-3
len: 15
CDR3nt: TGTGCCAGCAGCCCCCTCCGGGACCCCACAGATACGCAGTATTTT
CDR3aa: CASSPLRDPTDTQYF

abundance: few
d_gene: NA
v_gene: TRBV4-3
j_gene: TRBJ2-3
len: 13
CDR3nt: TGCGCCAGCAGCCAAGATTCCCCAGATACGCAGTATTTT
CDR3aa: CASSQDSPDTQYF

abundance: NA
d_gene: NA
v_gene: TRBV5-5
j_gene: TRBJ1-1
len: 14
CDR3nt: TGTGCCAGCAGCCTGGGACGCCTGAACACTGAAGCTTTCTTT
CDR3aa: CASSLGRLNTEAFF

abundance: NA
d_gene: NA
v_gene: TRBV9
j_gene: TRBJ2-7
len: 14
CDR3nt: TGTGCCAGCAGCGTAGACGGGCTGGCCTACGAGCAGTACTTC
CDR3aa: CASSVDGLAYEQYF